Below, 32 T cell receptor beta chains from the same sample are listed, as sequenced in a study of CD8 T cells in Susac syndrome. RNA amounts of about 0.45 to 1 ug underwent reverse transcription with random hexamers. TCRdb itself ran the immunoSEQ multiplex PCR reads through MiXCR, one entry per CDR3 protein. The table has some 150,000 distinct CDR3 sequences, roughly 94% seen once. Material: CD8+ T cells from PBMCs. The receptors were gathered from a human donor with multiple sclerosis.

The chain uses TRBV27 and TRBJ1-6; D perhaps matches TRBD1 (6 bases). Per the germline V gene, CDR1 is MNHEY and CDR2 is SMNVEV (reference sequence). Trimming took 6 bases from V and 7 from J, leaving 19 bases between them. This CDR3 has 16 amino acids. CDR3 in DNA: TGTGCCAGCAGCTCCGGGACAAATATCGGGAATTCACCCCTCCACTTT. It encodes CASSSGTNIGNSPLHF.

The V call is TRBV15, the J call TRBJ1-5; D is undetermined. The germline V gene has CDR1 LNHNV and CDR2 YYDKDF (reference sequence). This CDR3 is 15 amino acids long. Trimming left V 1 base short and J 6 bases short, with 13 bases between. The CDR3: CATSRALEGSQPQHF. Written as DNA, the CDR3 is TGTGCCACCAGCAGAGCATTAGAGGGAAGTCAGCCCCAGCATTTT.

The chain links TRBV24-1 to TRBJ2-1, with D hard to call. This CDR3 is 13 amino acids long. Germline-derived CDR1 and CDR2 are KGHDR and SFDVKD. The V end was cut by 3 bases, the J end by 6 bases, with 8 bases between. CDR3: CATSDPLANEQFF. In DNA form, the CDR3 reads TGTGCCACCAGTGATCCATTGGCCAATGAGCAGTTCTTC.

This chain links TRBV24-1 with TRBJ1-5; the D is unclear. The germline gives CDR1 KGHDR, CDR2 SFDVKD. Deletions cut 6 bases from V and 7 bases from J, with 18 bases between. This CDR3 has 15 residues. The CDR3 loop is CATSSSMGWTQPQHF. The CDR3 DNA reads TGTGCCACCAGTAGTAGTATGGGGTGGACGCAGCCCCAGCATTTT.

This chain's CDR3 is CASAGWLQDPEAFF. Here the CDR3 DNA reads TGTGCCAGCGCTGGGTGGCTGCAGGACCCTGAAGCTTTCTTT. The chain has TRBV6-6 and TRBJ1-1; D gene uncertain. Trimming left V 8 bases short and J 6 bases short, with 19 bases between. The CDR3 extends over 14 amino acids. Per germline, CDR1 MNHNY and CDR2 SVGAGI (reference sequence).

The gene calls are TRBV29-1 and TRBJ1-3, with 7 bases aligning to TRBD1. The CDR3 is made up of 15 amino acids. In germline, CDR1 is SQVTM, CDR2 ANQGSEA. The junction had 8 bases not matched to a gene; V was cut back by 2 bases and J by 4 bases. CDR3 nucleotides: TGCAGCGTTGAACATACCGCAGGGGGAGGAAACACCATATATTTT. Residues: CSVEHTAGGGNTIYF.

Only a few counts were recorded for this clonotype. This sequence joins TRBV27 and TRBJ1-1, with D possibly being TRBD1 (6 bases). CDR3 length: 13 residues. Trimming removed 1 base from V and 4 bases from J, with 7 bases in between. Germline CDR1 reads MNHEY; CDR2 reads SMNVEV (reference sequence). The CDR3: CASSLWGPTEAFF. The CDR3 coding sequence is TGTGCCAGCAGTTTATGGGGGCCCACTGAAGCTTTCTTT.

CDR3 nucleotide sequence: TGTGCCAGCAGCCCGGAGTTTGGGGGGGAGCTGTTTTTT. Residues: CASSPEFGGELFF. The chain combines TRBV7-7 with TRBJ2-2; D not certain. CDR3 length: 13 amino acids. Trimming stripped 5 bases from V and 8 bases from J, with 12 bases between. Germline assignment: CDR1 SSHAT and CDR2 FNYEAQ (reference sequence).

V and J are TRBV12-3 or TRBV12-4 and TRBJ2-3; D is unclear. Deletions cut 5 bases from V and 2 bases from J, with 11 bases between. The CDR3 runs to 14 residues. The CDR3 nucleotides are TGTGCCAGCAGTCTACTCGACAACACAGATACGCAGTATTTT. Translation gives CASSLLDNTDTQYF.

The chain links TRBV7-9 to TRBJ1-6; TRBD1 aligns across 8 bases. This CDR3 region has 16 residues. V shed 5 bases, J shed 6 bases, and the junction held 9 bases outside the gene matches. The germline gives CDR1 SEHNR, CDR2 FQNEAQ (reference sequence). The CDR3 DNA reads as TGTGCCAGCAGCAAGGACAGGGAGGCCGCTAATTCACCCCTCCACTTT. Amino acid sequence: CASSKDREAANSPLHF.

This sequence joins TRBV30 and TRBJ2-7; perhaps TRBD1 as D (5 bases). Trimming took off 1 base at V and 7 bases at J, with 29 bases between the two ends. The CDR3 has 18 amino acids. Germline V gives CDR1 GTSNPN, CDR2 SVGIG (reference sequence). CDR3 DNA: TGTGCCTGGAGTGGCCTCTCTATGAACAGGCTGACCTTGGGAGAGCAGTACTTC. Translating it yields CAWSGLSMNRLTLGEQYF.

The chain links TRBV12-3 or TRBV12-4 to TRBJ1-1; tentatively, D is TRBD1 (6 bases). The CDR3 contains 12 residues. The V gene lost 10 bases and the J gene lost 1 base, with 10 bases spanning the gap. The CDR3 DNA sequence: TGTGCCACGGGCAGGGGGAACACTGAAGCTTTCTTT. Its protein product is CATGRGNTEAFF.

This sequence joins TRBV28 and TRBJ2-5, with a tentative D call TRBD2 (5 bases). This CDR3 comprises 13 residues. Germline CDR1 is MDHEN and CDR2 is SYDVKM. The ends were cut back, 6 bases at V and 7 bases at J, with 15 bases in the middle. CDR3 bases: TGTGCCAGCAGAGATTCCCCCGGAGGGACCCAGTACTTC. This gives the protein CASRDSPGGTQYF. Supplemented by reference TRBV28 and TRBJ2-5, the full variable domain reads DVKVTQSSRYLVKRTGEKVFLECVQDMDHENMFWYRQDPGLGLRLIYFSYDVKMKEKGDIPEGYSVSREKKERFSLILESASTNQTSMYLCASRDSPGGTQYFGPGTRLLVL.

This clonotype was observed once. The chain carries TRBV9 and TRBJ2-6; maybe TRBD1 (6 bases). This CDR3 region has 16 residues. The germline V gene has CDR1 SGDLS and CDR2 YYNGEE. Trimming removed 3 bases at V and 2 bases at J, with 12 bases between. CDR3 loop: CASSATQGTGANVLTF. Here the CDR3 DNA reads TGTGCCAGCAGCGCAACCCAGGGGACTGGGGCCAACGTCCTGACTTTC.

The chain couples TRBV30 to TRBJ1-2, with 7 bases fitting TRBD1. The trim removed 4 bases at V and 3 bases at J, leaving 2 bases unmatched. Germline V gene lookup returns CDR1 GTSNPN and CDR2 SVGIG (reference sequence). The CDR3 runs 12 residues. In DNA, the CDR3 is TGTGCCTGGACAGGGGGGTACTATGGCTACACCTTC. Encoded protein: CAWTGGYYGYTF.

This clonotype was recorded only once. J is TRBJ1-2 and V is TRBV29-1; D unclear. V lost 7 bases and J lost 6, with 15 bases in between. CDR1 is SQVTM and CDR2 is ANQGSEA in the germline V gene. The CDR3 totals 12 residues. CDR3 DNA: TGCAGCGGATACTTCGGGGTAAATGGCTACACCTTC. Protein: CSGYFGVNGYTF.

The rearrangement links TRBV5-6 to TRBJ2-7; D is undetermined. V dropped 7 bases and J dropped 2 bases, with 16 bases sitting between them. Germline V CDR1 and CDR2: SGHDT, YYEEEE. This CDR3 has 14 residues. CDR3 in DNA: TGTGCCAGCCTCCCTGCCCCTGGGGCCTACGAGCAGTACTTC. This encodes CASLPAPGAYEQYF.

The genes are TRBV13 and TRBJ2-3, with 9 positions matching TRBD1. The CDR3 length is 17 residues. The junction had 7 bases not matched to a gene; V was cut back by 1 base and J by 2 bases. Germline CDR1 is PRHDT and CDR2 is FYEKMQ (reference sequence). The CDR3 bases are TGTGCCAGCAGCTTAGCCGGGGACAGGGCGTACACAGATACGCAGTATTTT. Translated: CASSLAGDRAYTDTQYF.

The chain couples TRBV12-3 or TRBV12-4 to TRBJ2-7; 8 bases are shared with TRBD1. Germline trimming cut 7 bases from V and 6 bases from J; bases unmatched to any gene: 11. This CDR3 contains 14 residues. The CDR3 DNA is TGTGCCAGCACCTCCGGGACAGGTTCGCGCGAGCAGTACTTC. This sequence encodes CASTSGTGSREQYF.

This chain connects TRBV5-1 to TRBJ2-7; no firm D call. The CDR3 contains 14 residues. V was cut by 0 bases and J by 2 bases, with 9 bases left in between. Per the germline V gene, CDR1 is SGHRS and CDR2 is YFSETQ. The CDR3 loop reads CASSLGGETYEQYF. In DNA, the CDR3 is TGCGCCAGCAGCTTGGGTGGAGAAACCTACGAGCAGTACTTC.

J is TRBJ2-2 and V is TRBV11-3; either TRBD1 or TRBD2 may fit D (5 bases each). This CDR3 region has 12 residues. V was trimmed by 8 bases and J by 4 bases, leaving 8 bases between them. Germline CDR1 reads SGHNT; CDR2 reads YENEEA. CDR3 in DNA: TGTGCCAGCGGGGGTGGCACCGGGGAGCTGTTTTTT. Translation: CASGGGTGELFF. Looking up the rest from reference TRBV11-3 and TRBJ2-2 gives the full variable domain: EAGVVQSPRYKIIEKKQPVAFWCNPISGHNTLYWYLQNLGQGPELLIRYENEEAVDDSQLPKDRFSAERLKGVDSTLKIQPAELGDSAVYLCASGGGTGELFFGEGSRLTVL.

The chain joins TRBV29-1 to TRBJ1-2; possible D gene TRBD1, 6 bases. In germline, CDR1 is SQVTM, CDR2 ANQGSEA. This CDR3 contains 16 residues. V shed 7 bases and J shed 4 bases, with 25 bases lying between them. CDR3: CSAPPGAEGASYGYTF. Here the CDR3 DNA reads TGCAGCGCCCCCCCAGGGGCGGAGGGTGCTTCCTATGGCTACACCTTC.

The CDR3 region is CASSSRAGDYGYTF. CDR3 bases: TGTGCCAGCAGTTCAAGAGCAGGGGACTATGGCTACACCTTC. The rearrangement uses TRBV12-3 or TRBV12-4 and TRBJ1-2, with D perhaps matching TRBD1 (6 bases). V dropped 4 bases and J dropped 3 bases, with 12 bases sitting between them. This CDR3 region has 14 residues.

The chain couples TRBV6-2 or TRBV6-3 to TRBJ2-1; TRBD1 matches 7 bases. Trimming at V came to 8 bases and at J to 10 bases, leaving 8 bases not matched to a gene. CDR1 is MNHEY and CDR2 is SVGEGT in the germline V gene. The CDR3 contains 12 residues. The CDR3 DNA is TGTGCCAGCGGTGGACAGGTCCGAGAGCAGTTCTTC. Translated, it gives CASGGQVREQFF.

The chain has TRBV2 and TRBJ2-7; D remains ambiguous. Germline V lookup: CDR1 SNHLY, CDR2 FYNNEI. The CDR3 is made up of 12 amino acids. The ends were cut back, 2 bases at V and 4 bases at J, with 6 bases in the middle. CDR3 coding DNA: TGTGCCAGCAGTGAACTTATTTACGAGCAGTACTTC. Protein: CASSELIYEQYF.

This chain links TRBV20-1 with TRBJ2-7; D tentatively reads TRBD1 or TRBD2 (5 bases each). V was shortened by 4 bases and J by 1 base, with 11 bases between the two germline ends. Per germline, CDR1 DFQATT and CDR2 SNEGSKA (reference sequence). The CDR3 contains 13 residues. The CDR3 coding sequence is TGCAGTGCTACGGGACGAAGTTCCTACGAGCAGTACTTC. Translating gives CSATGRSSYEQYF.

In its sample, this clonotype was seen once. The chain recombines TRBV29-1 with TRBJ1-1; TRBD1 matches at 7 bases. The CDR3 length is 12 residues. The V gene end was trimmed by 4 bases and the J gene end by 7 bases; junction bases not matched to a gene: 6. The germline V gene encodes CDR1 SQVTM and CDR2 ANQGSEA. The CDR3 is CSVVGRGGEAFF. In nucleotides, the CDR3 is TGCAGCGTTGTAGGCAGGGGGGGTGAAGCTTTCTTT.

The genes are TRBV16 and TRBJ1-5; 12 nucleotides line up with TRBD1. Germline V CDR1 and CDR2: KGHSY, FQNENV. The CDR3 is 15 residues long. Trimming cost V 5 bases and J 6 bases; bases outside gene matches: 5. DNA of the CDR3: TGTGCCAGCAGCGAGGGACAGGGGGCACGTCAGCCCCAGCATTTT. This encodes CASSEGQGARQPQHF.

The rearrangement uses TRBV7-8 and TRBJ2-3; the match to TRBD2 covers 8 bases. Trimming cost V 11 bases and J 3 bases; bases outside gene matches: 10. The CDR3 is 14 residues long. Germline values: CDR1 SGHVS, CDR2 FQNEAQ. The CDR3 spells CASLFGGGTDTQYF. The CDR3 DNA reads TGTGCCTCATTGTTCGGGGGGGGAACAGATACGCAGTATTTT.

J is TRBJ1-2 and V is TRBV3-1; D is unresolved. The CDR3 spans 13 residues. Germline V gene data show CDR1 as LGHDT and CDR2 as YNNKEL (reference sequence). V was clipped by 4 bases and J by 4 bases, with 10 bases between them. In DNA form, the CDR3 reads TGTGCCAGCAGCCGAGACCGGATCTATGGCTACACCTTC. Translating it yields CASSRDRIYGYTF.

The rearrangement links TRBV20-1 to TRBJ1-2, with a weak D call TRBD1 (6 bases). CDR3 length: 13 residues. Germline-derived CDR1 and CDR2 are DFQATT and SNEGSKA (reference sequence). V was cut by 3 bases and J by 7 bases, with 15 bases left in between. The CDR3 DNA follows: TGCAGTGCTAGTCCGGGGGGGGCTAGTGGCTACACCTTC. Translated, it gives CSASPGGASGYTF.

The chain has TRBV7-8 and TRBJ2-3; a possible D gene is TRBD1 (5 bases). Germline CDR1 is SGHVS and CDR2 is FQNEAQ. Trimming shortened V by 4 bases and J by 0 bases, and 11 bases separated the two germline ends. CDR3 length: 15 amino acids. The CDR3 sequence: CASSSPTASTDTQYF. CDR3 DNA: TGTGCCAGCAGCTCCCCGACAGCTAGCACAGATACGCAGTATTTT.